The 7 T cell receptor beta chains listed next were all sequenced from one sample in a study of control samples from healthy donors and cancer patients. This table comes from immunoSEQ multiplex PCR, and its TCRdb copy is limited to in-frame clones, with some not included. The repertoire holds 45,000 or so clones, 87% seen once, with approximately 10% in the top ten. Sequenced material: PBMCs. Receptors were obtained from a woman between 55 and 75 years old with lung cancer.

The V gene is TRBV7-6, the J gene TRBJ2-3; no reliable D call. V lost 1 base and J 4 bases, leaving 3 bases between the germline ends. CDR3 length equals 12 residues. The germline V gene has CDR1 SGHVS and CDR2 FNYEAQ. The CDR3 region has the DNA TGTGCCAGCAGCTTAGATGCAGATACGCAGTATTTT. This encodes CASSLDADTQYF.

This clone occurred a few times. The J gene is TRBJ2-2, the V gene TRBV4-1, with D unresolved. The CDR3 covers 15 residues. Trimming left V 1 base short and J 8 bases short, with 14 bases between. Germline CDR1 is MGHRA and CDR2 is YSYEKL. The CDR3 bases are TGCGCCAGCAGCCAAGTAGGATCGCTTTTTGGGGAGCTGTTTTTT. Translating it yields CASSQVGSLFGELFF.

This chain uses TRBV7-3 with TRBJ2-5, with TRBD2 matching over 8 bases. Germline V gene lookup returns CDR1 SGHTA and CDR2 FQGTGA. The CDR3 has 15 amino acids. Trimming removed 3 bases from V and 0 bases from J; junction bases left unmatched: 3. In nucleotides, the CDR3 is TGTGCCAGCAGCTTGGGACTAGGATACCAAGAGACCCAGTACTTC. Its translation: CASSLGLGYQETQYF.

In this sample, this clone turned up a few times. This sequence joins TRBV18 and TRBJ2-7; 9 bases align to TRBD1. CDR3 length: 13 amino acids. V trimming: 2 bases; J trimming: 5 bases; junction bases outside the gene matches: 1. Germline CDR1 KGHSH, CDR2 LQKENI. This chain's CDR3 is CASSPGTGNEQYF. The DNA of the CDR3 is TGTGCCAGCTCACCAGGGACAGGGAACGAGCAGTACTTC.

This chain joins TRBV2 and TRBJ1-2; the D gene is possibly TRBD1 (6 bases). CDR1 and CDR2 (germline): SNHLY, FYNNEI. V gave up 3 bases and J gave up 2 bases, with 10 bases separating them. The CDR3 has 14 amino acids. For the CDR3, the DNA is TGTGCCAGCAGTGAGGGGGCGCGGAACTATGGCTACACCTTC. It is translated as CASSEGARNYGYTF. Complete variable domain (other parts from reference TRBV2 and TRBJ1-2): EPEVTQTPSHQVTQMGQEVILRCVPISNHLYFYWYRQILGQKVEFLVSFYNNEISEKSEIFDDQFSVERPDGSNFTLKIRSTKLEDSAMYFCASSEGARNYGYTFGSGTRLTVV.

This rearrangement joins TRBV18 to TRBJ2-5; possible D gene TRBD1, 7 bases. V shed 6 bases and J shed 4 bases, with 12 bases lying between them. The germline CDR1 and CDR2 sequences are KGHSH and LQKENI. The CDR3 sequence is 13 residues long. This chain's CDR3 is CASSPRDRETQYF. As DNA, the CDR3 is TGTGCCAGCTCCCCGCGGGACAGAGAGACCCAGTACTTC. The full variable domain, its missing parts supplied by reference TRBV18 and TRBJ2-5, is NAGVMQNPRHLVRRRGQEARLRCSPMKGHSHVYWYRQLPEEGLKFMVYLQKENIIDESGMPKERFSAEFPKEGPSILRIQQVVRGDSAAYFCASSPRDRETQYFGPGTRLLVL.

The chain has TRBV30 and TRBJ1-2; the D gene is possibly TRBD1 (6 bases). CDR3 length: 13 residues. Germline CDR1 reads GTSNPN; CDR2 reads SVGIG (reference sequence). Deletions cut 1 base from V and 3 bases from J, with 9 bases between. The CDR3 is CAWSGQEDYGYTF. CDR3 nucleotides: TGTGCCTGGAGTGGACAGGAGGACTATGGCTACACCTTC.